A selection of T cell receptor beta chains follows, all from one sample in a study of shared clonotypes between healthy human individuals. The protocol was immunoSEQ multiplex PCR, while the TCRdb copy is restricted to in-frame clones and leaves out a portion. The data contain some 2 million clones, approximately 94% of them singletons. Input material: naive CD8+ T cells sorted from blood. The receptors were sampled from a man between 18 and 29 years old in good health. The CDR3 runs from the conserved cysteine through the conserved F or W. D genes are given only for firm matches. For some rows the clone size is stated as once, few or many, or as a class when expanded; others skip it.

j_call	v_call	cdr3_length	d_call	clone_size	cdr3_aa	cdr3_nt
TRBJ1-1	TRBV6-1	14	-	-	CASSEEWVYTEAFF	TGTGCCAGCAGTGAAGAATGGGTGTACACTGAAGCTTTCTTT
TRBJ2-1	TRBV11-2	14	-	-	CASSLALGVNEQFF	TGTGCCAGCAGCTTAGCCTTGGGGGTTAATGAGCAGTTCTTC
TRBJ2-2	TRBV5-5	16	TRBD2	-	CASSPEREYGTGELFF	TGTGCCAGCAGCCCCGAGCGGGAGTACGGCACCGGGGAGCTGTTTTTT
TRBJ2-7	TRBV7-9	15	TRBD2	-	CASSGKLAGTDEQYF	TGTGCCAGCAGCGGAAAACTAGCGGGGACCGACGAGCAGTACTTC
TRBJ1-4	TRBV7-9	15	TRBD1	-	CASSSTGATNEKLFF	TGTGCCAGCAGCTCAACAGGGGCAACTAATGAAAAACTGTTTTTT
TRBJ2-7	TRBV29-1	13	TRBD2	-	CSVEVRENYEQYF	TGCAGCGTTGAGGTGCGGGAGAACTACGAGCAGTACTTC
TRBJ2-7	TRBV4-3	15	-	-	CASSQDGVGSYEQYF	TGCGCCAGCAGCCAAGACGGGGTTGGCTCCTACGAGCAGTACTTC
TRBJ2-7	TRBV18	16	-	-	CASSLPAGTASYEQYF	TGTGCCAGCTCACTACCCGCCGGGACTGCTTCCTACGAGCAGTACTTC
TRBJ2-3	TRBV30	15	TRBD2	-	CAWNSLAGVTDTQYF	TGTGCCTGGAACAGCCTAGCGGGAGTCACAGATACGCAGTATTTT
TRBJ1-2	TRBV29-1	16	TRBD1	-	CSVEDVDREPNYGYTF	TGCAGCGTTGAGGATGTCGACAGGGAACCTAACTATGGCTACACCTTC
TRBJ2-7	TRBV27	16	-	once	CASSLSPYRYSYEQYF	TGTGCCAGCAGTTTATCGCCCTACAGGTATTCCTACGAGCAGTACTTC
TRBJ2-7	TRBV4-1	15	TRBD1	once	CASSQKGTGTYEQYF	TGCGCCAGCAGCCAAAAAGGGACAGGGACCTACGAGCAGTACTTC
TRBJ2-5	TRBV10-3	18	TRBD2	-	CAISDSGTSGMLGETQYF	TGTGCCATCAGCGATTCCGGGACTAGCGGGATGTTGGGAGAGACCCAGTACTTC
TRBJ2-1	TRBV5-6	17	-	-	CASSSQTAGPTDNEQFF	TGTGCCAGCAGCTCCCAGACGGCGGGGCCTACGGACAATGAGCAGTTCTTC
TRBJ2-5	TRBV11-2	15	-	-	CASSLFAGLQETQYF	TGTGCCAGCAGCTTGTTCGCAGGCCTCCAAGAGACCCAGTACTTC
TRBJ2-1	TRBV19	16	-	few	CDSSIARHTGVNEQFF	TGTGACAGTAGTATAGCCAGGCACACAGGCGTGAATGAGCAGTTCTTC
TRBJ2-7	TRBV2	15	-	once	CASSELWGAAYEQYF	TGTGCCAGCAGTGAATTGTGGGGGGCCGCCTACGAGCAGTACTTC
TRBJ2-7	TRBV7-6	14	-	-	CASSLEGPSYEQYF	TGTGCCAGCAGCTTAGAAGGGCCCTCCTACGAGCAGTACTTC
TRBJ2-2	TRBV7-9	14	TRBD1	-	CATPQGAVSWELFF	TGTGCCACACCACAGGGGGCAGTATCTTGGGAGCTGTTTTTT
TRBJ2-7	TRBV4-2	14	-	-	CASSQDLRGYEQYF	TGTGCCAGCAGCCAAGACCTAAGGGGATACGAGCAGTACTTC
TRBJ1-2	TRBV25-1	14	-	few	CASSEYEGPYGYTF	TGTGCCAGCAGTGAATATGAGGGCCCCTATGGCTACACCTTC
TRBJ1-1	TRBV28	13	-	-	CASSLREDTEAFF	TGTGCCAGCAGTTTACGAGAGGACACTGAAGCTTTCTTT
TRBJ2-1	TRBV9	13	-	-	CASSRDSVYEQFF	TGTGCCAGCAGCAGGGATAGCGTGTATGAGCAGTTCTTC
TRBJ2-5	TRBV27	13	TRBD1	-	CASSLDREETQYF	TGTGCCAGCAGTCTTGACAGGGAGGAGACCCAGTACTTC
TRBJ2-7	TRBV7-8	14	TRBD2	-	CASSLEAGSYEQYF	TGTGCCAGCAGCTTAGAAGCGGGGTCCTACGAGCAGTACTTC
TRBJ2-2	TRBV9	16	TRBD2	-	CASQGLAGRSTGELFF	TGTGCCAGTCAGGGTCTAGCGGGAAGGAGCACCGGGGAGCTGTTTTTT
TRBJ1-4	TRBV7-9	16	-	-	CASSPYIGGADEKLFF	TGTGCCAGCAGCCCATATATCGGGGGCGCGGATGAAAAACTGTTTTTT
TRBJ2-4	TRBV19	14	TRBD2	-	CASSSGLAGYIQYF	TGTGCCAGTAGTTCGGGCCTAGCGGGTTACATTCAGTACTTC
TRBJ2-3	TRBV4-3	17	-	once	CASSQEGSSEGRDTQYF	TGCGCCAGCAGCCAAGAAGGGTCTAGTGAGGGCAGGGATACGCAGTATTTT
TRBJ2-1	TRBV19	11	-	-	CASRWGNEQFF	TGTGCCAGTAGATGGGGGAATGAGCAGTTCTTC
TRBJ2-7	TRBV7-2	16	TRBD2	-	CASSSLAGGTPYEQYF	TGTGCCAGCAGCTCCTTAGCGGGAGGTACCCCCTACGAGCAGTACTTC
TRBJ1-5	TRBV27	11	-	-	CASGYNQPQHF	TGTGCCAGCGGGTACAATCAGCCCCAGCATTTT
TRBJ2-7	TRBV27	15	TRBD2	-	CASRISGRDSYEQYF	TGTGCCAGCAGGATTAGCGGGAGGGACTCCTACGAGCAGTACTTC
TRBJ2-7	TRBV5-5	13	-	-	CASSVSWAYEQYF	TGTGCCAGCAGCGTCTCCTGGGCCTACGAGCAGTACTTC
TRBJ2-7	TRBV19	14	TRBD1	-	CASSKDRGPVEQYF	TGTGCCAGTAGTAAGGACAGGGGGCCTGTCGAGCAGTACTTC
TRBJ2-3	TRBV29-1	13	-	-	CSVTRDGTDTQYF	TGCAGCGTTACCCGGGACGGCACAGATACGCAGTATTTT
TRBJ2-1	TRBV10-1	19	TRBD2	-	CASSGLAAGGPGMGNEQFF	TGCGCCAGCAGTGGATTAGCGGCGGGAGGGCCTGGAATGGGAAATGAGCAGTTCTTC
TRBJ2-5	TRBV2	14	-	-	CASRDMGYPRTQYF	TGTGCCAGCAGAGATATGGGATACCCAAGGACCCAGTACTTC
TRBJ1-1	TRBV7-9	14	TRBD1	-	CASSYPDRMTEAFF	TGTGCCAGCAGCTACCCGGACAGGATGACTGAAGCTTTCTTT
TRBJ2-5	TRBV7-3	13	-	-	CASSLSQQETQYF	TGTGCCAGCAGCTTATCACAGCAAGAGACCCAGTACTTC
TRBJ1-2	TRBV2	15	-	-	CASSEERGIGYGYTF	TGTGCCAGCAGTGAGGAGCGGGGAATAGGGTATGGCTACACCTTC
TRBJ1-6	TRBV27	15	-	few	CASSLLRGNNSPLHF	TGTGCCAGCAGTTTATTAAGGGGAAATAATTCACCCCTCCACTTT
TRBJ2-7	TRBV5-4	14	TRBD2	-	CASRSGGEAYEQYF	TGTGCCAGCAGGTCGGGGGGAGAAGCCTACGAGCAGTACTTC
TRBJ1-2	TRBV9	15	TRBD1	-	CASSVGSGTGDGYTF	TGTGCCAGCAGCGTAGGGTCCGGGACAGGGGATGGCTACACCTTC
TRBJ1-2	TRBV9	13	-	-	CASTAGPDYGYTF	TGTGCCAGCACCGCGGGGCCAGACTATGGCTACACCTTC
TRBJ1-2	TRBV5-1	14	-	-	CASSLAEGGYGYTF	TGCGCCAGCAGCTTGGCCGAGGGGGGATATGGCTACACCTTC
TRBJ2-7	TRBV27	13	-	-	CASSSKGVYEQYF	TGTGCCAGCAGTTCGAAGGGGGTCTACGAGCAGTACTTC
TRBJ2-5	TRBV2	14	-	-	CASSEIGGQETQYF	TGTGCCAGCAGTGAGATCGGGGGCCAAGAGACCCAGTACTTC
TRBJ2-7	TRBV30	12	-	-	CAWSVGVHEQYF	TGTGCCTGGAGTGTGGGGGTACATGAGCAGTACTTC
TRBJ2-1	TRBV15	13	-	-	CATRAEGRDEQFF	TGTGCCACCAGGGCGGAGGGGCGCGATGAGCAGTTCTTC
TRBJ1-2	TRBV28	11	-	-	CASTAAGGYTF	TGTGCCAGCACCGCCGCGGGGGGCTACACCTTC
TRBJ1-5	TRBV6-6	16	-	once	CASSFPPRGANQPQHF	TGTGCCAGCAGTTTCCCGCCTAGGGGCGCCAATCAGCCCCAGCATTTT
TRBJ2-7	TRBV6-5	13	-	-	CASSTSIFHEQYF	TGTGCCAGCAGTACATCGATCTTTCACGAGCAGTACTTC
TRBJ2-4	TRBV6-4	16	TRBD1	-	CASSLPGTGVSNIQYF	TGTGCCAGCAGTCTACCAGGGACAGGGGTGAGCAACATTCAGTACTTC